These 25 T cell receptor beta chains came from one sample sequenced in a study of T-cell memory formation after mild COVID-19. TCRdb reprocessed the 5' RACE reads with MiXCR, giving one entry per CDR3 protein. The sample consists of around 250,000 distinct CDR3 sequences, around 15% of them appearing once. The sequencing input was PBMCs or a T cell subset sorted from them (not recorded which). These receptors were collected from a man aged 18 to 30 who had mild COVID-19 (a few samples of this study predate the infection). Cell type and time point are not known.

The rearrangement links TRBV7-9 to TRBJ2-7, with 8 bases that match TRBD1. With 5 bases clipped from V and 8 bases from J, the junction kept 8 bases outside the gene matches. This CDR3 comprises 13 residues. Germline V gene lookup returns CDR1 SEHNR and CDR2 FQNEAQ (reference sequence). The CDR3 region has the DNA TGTGCCAGCAGCAGCAGACAGGGGATTAAGCAGTACTTC. Protein sequence: CASSSRQGIKQYF.

This clonotype has more than one count but fewer than ten. The gene calls are TRBV20-1 and TRBJ2-7; 12 bases line up with TRBD2. J was trimmed by 6 bases and V by 1 base; bases with no gene match: 7. From germline, CDR1 is DFQATT and CDR2 SNEGSKA (reference sequence). The CDR3 is 15 residues long. In DNA, the CDR3 is TGCAGTGCTAGAGGCCCTAGCGGGGGGGCCGGCGAGCAGTACTTC. Amino acid sequence: CSARGPSGGAGEQYF.

Only a few counts were recorded for this clonotype. The chain couples TRBV7-2 to TRBJ1-2, with 9 bases that match TRBD1. This CDR3 contains 13 residues. The germline CDR1 and CDR2 sequences are SGHTA and FQGNSA. V dropped 5 bases and J dropped 6; count of bases not matched to a gene: 4. This chain's CDR3 is CASSGDRVDGYTF. The CDR3 bases are TGTGCCAGCAGCGGGGACAGGGTAGATGGCTACACCTTC. Looking up the rest from reference TRBV7-2 and TRBJ1-2 gives the full variable domain: GAGVSQSPSNKVTEKGKDVELRCDPISGHTALYWYRQSLGQGLEFLIYFQGNSAPDKSGLPSDRFSAERTGGSVSTLTIQRTQQEDSAVYLCASSGDRVDGYTFGSGTRLTVV.

This clonotype occurred a few times. This chain uses TRBV29-1 with TRBJ2-3, with D perhaps TRBD1 (6 bases). CDR1 and CDR2 (germline): SQVTM, ANQGSEA. Trimming shortened V by 6 bases and J by 3 bases, and 10 bases separated the two germline ends. This CDR3 contains 12 residues. CDR3 sequence: CSVPRGTDTQYF. As DNA, the CDR3 is TGCAGCGTCCCGAGGGGGACAGATACGCAGTATTTT.

This clonotype was observed a few times. DNA for the CDR3: TGCGCCAGCAGCTCCCTTCGTAACACTGAAGCTTTCTTT. Translation: CASSSLRNTEAFF. This sequence joins TRBV5-1 and TRBJ1-1; D is undetermined. Deletions cut 3 bases from V and 2 bases from J, with 8 bases between. Germline V CDR1 and CDR2: SGHRS, YFSETQ. This CDR3 region has 13 residues. Variable domain in full (rest from reference TRBV5-1 and TRBJ1-1): KAGVTQTPRYLIKTRGQQVTLSCSPISGHRSVSWYQQTPGQGLQFLFEYFSETQRNKGNFPGRFSGRQFSNSRSEMNVSTLELGDSALYLCASSSLRNTEAFFGQGTRLTVV.

This clonotype turned up a few times. V is TRBV10-3 and J is TRBJ1-1; a possible D gene is TRBD1 (5 bases). In germline, CDR1 is ENHRY, CDR2 SYGVKD. The CDR3 is made up of 19 amino acids. The germline V and J ends were trimmed by 0 bases and 0 bases, with 20 bases remaining between them. The CDR3 sequence: CAISESLRGGFYMNTEAFF. The CDR3 DNA sequence: TGTGCCATCAGTGAGTCACTAAGGGGAGGATTTTACATGAACACTGAAGCTTTCTTT.

The chain employs TRBV15 and TRBJ1-5; 7 bases match TRBD1. Germline V gene data show CDR1 as LNHNV and CDR2 as YYDKDF (reference sequence). The CDR3 runs to 15 residues. The trim removed 5 bases at V and 1 base at J, leaving 5 bases unmatched. CDR3 DNA: TGTGCCACCAGCGGGGGACAGTCAAGCAATCAGCCCCAGCATTTT. Translating it yields CATSGGQSSNQPQHF.

This clonotype was counted only a few times. This sequence joins TRBV28 and TRBJ2-7; no definite D call. Trimming cost V 4 bases and J 3 bases, with 4 bases left between them. The CDR3 spans 11 residues. Germline V gene data show CDR1 as MDHEN and CDR2 as SYDVKM. The CDR3 DNA is TGTGCCAGCAGTTCGGGCTACGAGCAGTACGTC. This sequence encodes CASSSGYEQYV.

The rearrangement joins TRBV7-2 to TRBJ2-3; 7 nucleotides line up with TRBD1. V was pared by 5 bases and J by 4 bases, with 12 bases of the junction left unmatched. This CDR3 region has 16 residues. Germline CDR1 is SGHTA and CDR2 is FQGNSA. The DNA of the CDR3 is TGTGCCAGCAGCCCAACGACAGGGTCCGGGGCAGATACGCAGTATTTT. It specifies CASSPTTGSGADTQYF.

The chain joins TRBV4-1 to TRBJ1-2; 7 positions match TRBD1. The trim removed 3 bases at V and 7 bases at J, leaving 17 bases unmatched. Germline lookup yields CDR1 MGHRA and CDR2 YSYEKL. There are 17 residues in the CDR3. CDR3 in DNA: TGCGCCAGCAGCCACCGGGACAGAGGGATGAACTATGGTGGCTACACCTTC. It yields the protein CASSHRDRGMNYGGYTF.

This clonotype was found a few times. The chain has TRBV4-1 and TRBJ1-2; 8 bases align to TRBD1. The ends lost 6 bases at V and 2 bases at J; junction bases unmatched: 5. The CDR3 extends over 14 amino acids. Germline V gene lookup returns CDR1 MGHRA and CDR2 YSYEKL. The CDR3 region is CASRVNRGNYGYTF. CDR3 bases: TGCGCCAGCAGGGTTAACAGGGGGAACTATGGCTACACCTTC.

A few counts support this clonotype. This chain links TRBV7-3 with TRBJ1-1, with 10 bases matching TRBD1. CDR1 is SGHTA and CDR2 is FQGTGA in the germline V gene. With 8 bases clipped from V and 4 bases from J, the junction kept 13 bases outside the gene matches. The CDR3 contains 16 residues. The CDR3 reads CASALTGGQGSTEAFF. The DNA for the CDR3 is TGTGCCAGCGCATTAACGGGGGGACAGGGGAGCACTGAAGCTTTCTTT.

In this sample, this clonotype turned up a few times. The gene calls are TRBV29-1 and TRBJ2-1; D may correspond to TRBD1 or TRBD2 (5 bases each). Germline loops: CDR1 SQVTM, CDR2 ANQGSEA. The CDR3 runs 11 residues. V was pared by 7 bases and J by 9 bases, with 13 bases between. The CDR3 DNA follows: TGCAGCGCCTCCGATGGGGGTGAGCAGTTCTTC. Protein sequence: CSASDGGEQFF.

This clonotype occurred a few times. The genes are TRBV4-2 and TRBJ1-5; D unclear. In germline, CDR1 is LGHNA, CDR2 YNFKEQ. The germline V and J ends were trimmed by 1 base and 0 bases, with 13 bases remaining between them. The CDR3 extends over 17 amino acids. CDR3 residues: CASSQVGYGYSNQPQHF. In DNA form, the CDR3 reads TGTGCCAGCAGCCAAGTAGGGTACGGTTATAGCAATCAGCCCCAGCATTTT.

This chain joins TRBV11-2 and TRBJ1-1; D is unresolved. Germline CDR1 and CDR2: SGHAT and FQNNGV. This CDR3 contains 15 residues. V gave up 7 bases and J gave up 5 bases, with 20 bases separating them. The CDR3 loop reads CASILTVDLGTEAFF. The CDR3 nucleotides are TGTGCCAGCATCCTTACGGTCGACTTGGGGACTGAAGCTTTCTTT.

This clonotype came up a few times. The chain joins TRBV7-9 to TRBJ2-5; TRBD2 is a possible D gene (6 bases). V was pared by 6 bases and J by 0 bases, with 14 bases between. The CDR3 is 15 residues long. Germline CDR1 is SEHNR and CDR2 is FQNEAQ (reference sequence). The CDR3 region has the DNA TGTGCCAGCAGTCAAATCCCGGGGGACCAAGAGACCCAGTACTTC. This encodes CASSQIPGDQETQYF.

This clonotype was recorded many times. V gene TRBV6-6 combines with J gene TRBJ2-5; D unclear. Trimming cost V 7 bases and J 4 bases, with 7 bases left between them. Germline loops: CDR1 MNHNY, CDR2 SVGAGI (reference sequence). CDR3 length: 11 residues. The CDR3 is CASTHGETQYF. The CDR3 nucleotides read TGTGCCAGCACCCACGGAGAGACCCAGTACTTC.

This rearrangement joins TRBV25-1 to TRBJ1-4; D is uncertain. CDR3 size: 12 residues. With 8 bases removed from V and 7 bases from J, the gap between germline ends came to 11 bases. Germline CDR1 is MGHDK and CDR2 is SYGVNS. The CDR3 DNA follows: TGTGCCAGCCCTAAGCGTAGTGAAAAACTGTTTTTT. It translates to CASPKRSEKLFF.

V and J are TRBV27 and TRBJ1-6; TRBD1 aligns across 9 bases. The CDR3 has 14 residues. Per germline, CDR1 MNHEY and CDR2 SMNVEV (reference sequence). J lost 12 bases, V lost 3 bases, and 6 bases had no gene match. CDR3 amino acids: CASSFRQGVKPLHF. The CDR3 coding sequence is TGTGCCAGCAGTTTTCGACAGGGGGTGAAACCCCTCCACTTT.

This clonotype was observed a handful of times. The V call is TRBV4-1, the J call TRBJ2-5; either TRBD1 or TRBD2 may supply D (6 bases each). The germline V gene encodes CDR1 MGHRA and CDR2 YSYEKL. This CDR3 is 13 amino acids long. Trimming took 6 bases from V and 4 from J, leaving 12 bases between them. The CDR3 coding sequence is TGCGCCAGCAGTAAAAAGGGGGGAGAGACCCAGTACTTC. Protein product: CASSKKGGETQYF.

The chain links TRBV20-1 to TRBJ2-1; 12 nucleotides align to TRBD2. V lost 3 bases and J lost 7; bases outside the gene matches: 4. This CDR3 comprises 14 residues. The V gene's germline CDR1 is DFQATT and CDR2 SNEGSKA (reference sequence). CDR3 nucleotides: TGCAGTGCTAGGACTAGCGGGGGTTGGAATGAGCAGTTCTTC. Protein product: CSARTSGGWNEQFF.

This clonotype was seen only a few times. The chain carries TRBV7-2 and TRBJ2-3; TRBD1 might be the D (5 bases). Trimming left V 1 base short and J 1 base short, with 9 bases between. The CDR3 is 15 amino acids. CDR1 and CDR2 (germline): SGHTA, FQGNSA. CDR3 residues: CASSLDRRRTDTQYF. The DNA for the CDR3 is TGTGCCAGCAGCTTAGACAGGAGACGCACAGATACGCAGTATTTT. Full variable domain (missing parts from reference TRBV7-2 and TRBJ2-3): GAGVSQSPSNKVTEKGKDVELRCDPISGHTALYWYRQSLGQGLEFLIYFQGNSAPDKSGLPSDRFSAERTGGSVSTLTIQRTQQEDSAVYLCASSLDRRRTDTQYFGPGTRLTVL.

In its sample, this clonotype was seen a few times. The gene calls are TRBV12-3 or TRBV12-4 and TRBJ2-3; tentative D call: TRBD2 (6 bases). The CDR3 has 14 amino acids. Trimming shortened V by 6 bases and J by 5 bases, and 15 bases separated the two germline ends. DNA for the CDR3: TGTGCCAGCAGCCGGGACTTTACCATAGATACGCAGTATTTT. This encodes CASSRDFTIDTQYF.

V is TRBV12-3 or TRBV12-4 and J is TRBJ1-1, with TRBD1 as a possible D gene (6 bases). This CDR3 is 12 amino acids long. V was cut by 4 bases and J by 11 bases, with 14 bases left in between. Written as DNA, the CDR3 is TGTGCCAGCAGTTCTCAAGGGGGTCGGGCTTTCTTT. Protein product: CASSSQGGRAFF.

The chain carries TRBV7-3 and TRBJ2-5; a possible D gene is TRBD2 (6 bases). V was pared by 4 bases and J by 5 bases, with 17 bases between. This CDR3 is 15 amino acids long. Germline CDR1 SGHTA, CDR2 FQGTGA. The CDR3, as DNA: TGTGCCAGCAGCTCCGCCGGACTATTTGGGGAGACCCAGTACTTC. As protein: CASSSAGLFGETQYF.